This TCR beta chain stems from a study of T cells after yellow fever vaccination. TCRdb reanalysed the 5' RACE reads using MiXCR and keeps one entry per CDR3 protein. The data show 600,000 to 750,000 distinct CDR3 sequences, 10% to 15% seen once. CDR3 length: 16 residues. V was clipped by 6 bases and J by 0 bases, with 15 bases between them. Sample: PBMCs, taken on the day of the yellow fever booster vaccination. The sequence derives from a man aged 25-40 years who received the YFV17D yellow fever vaccine. The chain couples TRBV12-3 or TRBV12-4 to TRBJ2-1; D gene unclear. Here the CDR3 reads CASRGPTPSSYNEQFF. The CDR3 bases are TGTGCCAGCAGAGGGCCAACCCCCAGCTCCTACAATGAGCAGTTCTTC.